Listed here are 3 T cell receptor beta chains from one sample, sequenced in a study of cytomegalovirus exposure and HLA in healthy donors (dated by TCRdb to about 2017). The library relied on the immunoSEQ multiplex PCR assay. The multiplex PCR relied on a mix of 60 forward primers for TCR Vbeta segments and 13 reverse primers for TCR Jbeta segments. The table was pulled from immuneACCESS by TCRdb, which kept in-frame rearrangements only. Such tables lose some clones; where checked, under half of the loss comes from unresolved V genes, and the rest has no known cause. This sample comprises around 110,000 clones, 65% to 85% of them detected only once. The ten largest clones represent about 2.3% of the sample. Sequencing was performed on PBMCs. These receptor sequences come from a man aged 18 to 30 in good health and CMV-seronegative.

The chain has TRBV9 and TRBJ2-2; 7 bases map to TRBD2. Germline CDR1 is SGDLS and CDR2 is YYNGEE. The CDR3 totals 14 residues. J gave up 6 bases and V 4 bases, and 6 bases lay outside the gene matches. For the CDR3, the DNA is TGTGCCAGCAGCAGACAAGGACTAGCCGGGGAGCTGTTTTTT. This sequence encodes CASSRQGLAGELFF.

This chain uses TRBV7-9 with TRBJ2-7, with 10 bases aligning to TRBD1. This CDR3 comprises 15 residues. Unmatched junction bases numbered 6, after V lost 3 bases and J lost 4 bases. Germline CDR1 is SEHNR and CDR2 is FQNEAQ (reference sequence). The CDR3 loop reads CASSLRQGALYEQYF. The CDR3 coding sequence is TGTGCCAGCAGCTTGAGACAGGGGGCGCTTTACGAGCAGTACTTC.

This chain connects TRBV15 to TRBJ1-3; 7 nucleotides match TRBD1. The germline gives CDR1 LNHNV, CDR2 YYDKDF (reference sequence). The CDR3 extends over 15 amino acids. The V and J ends lost 3 bases and 2 bases, in that order; junction bases with no gene match: 4. CDR3 sequence reads: CATSRAQGAGNTIYF. DNA for the CDR3: TGTGCCACCAGCAGGGCTCAGGGGGCTGGAAACACCATATATTTT.